What follows are 7 T cell receptor beta chains derived from one specimen sequenced in a study of cytomegalovirus exposure and HLA in healthy donors. A multiplex PCR was run with 60 Vbeta primers and 13 Jbeta primers. The repertoire was sequenced with immunoSEQ multiplex PCR; TCRdb's copy has only in-frame clones and lacks some. The listing contains about 55,000 clones. The sequenced sample consisted of PBMCs. These receptors were collected from a woman aged 55-70 years in good health and CMV-seropositive.

The CDR3 nucleotides read TGTGCCAGCAGCGGGTCCATAAGGAACACTGAAGCTTTCTTT. Encoded protein: CASSGSIRNTEAFF. The chain is built from TRBV2 and TRBJ1-1; D not certain. This CDR3 is built from 14 residues. V lost 6 bases and J 1 base, leaving 12 bases between the germline ends. The germline V gene has CDR1 SNHLY and CDR2 FYNNEI.

The V call is TRBV19, the J call TRBJ1-1; D unclear. CDR1 LNHDA and CDR2 SQIVND come from the germline V gene (reference sequence). V lost 8 bases and J 2 bases, leaving 12 bases between the germline ends. CDR3 length equals 13 residues. CDR3 bases: TGTGCCAGTTATGCCCCCGGTAACACTGAAGCTTTCTTT. Translating gives CASYAPGNTEAFF.

J is TRBJ1-4 and V is TRBV9, with TRBD1 as a possible D gene (6 bases). Germline CDR1 SGDLS, CDR2 YYNGEE. The CDR3 length is 13 residues. The ends were cut back, 5 bases at V and 8 bases at J, with 13 bases in the middle. DNA of the CDR3: TGTGCCAGCAGACAGGGTCGGGGCGAAAAACTGTTTTTT. Amino acids: CASRQGRGEKLFF. Drawing the rest from reference TRBV9 and TRBJ1-4, the complete variable domain is DSGVTQTPKHLITATGQRVTLRCSPRSGDLSVYWYQQSLDQGLQFLIQYYNGEERAKGNILERFSAQQFPDLHSELNLSSLELGDSALYFCASRQGRGEKLFFGSGTQLSVL.

The rearrangement uses TRBV6-5 and TRBJ2-1; maybe TRBD2 (6 bases). Per the germline V gene, CDR1 is MNHEY and CDR2 is SVGAGI. V was cut by 2 bases and J by 4 bases, with 15 bases left in between. This CDR3 has 16 residues. In DNA, the CDR3 is TGTGCCAGCAGTTACGCGGGACCGTCCCTATACAATGAGCAGTTCTTC. This sequence encodes CASSYAGPSLYNEQFF.

This chain uses TRBV6-5 with TRBJ2-7; D ambiguous. There are 12 residues in the CDR3. V shed 5 bases and J shed 2 bases, with 7 bases lying between them. Per germline, CDR1 MNHEY and CDR2 SVGAGI. The CDR3 reads CASSAQPYEQYF. The CDR3 DNA is TGTGCCAGCAGTGCACAGCCCTACGAGCAGTACTTC.

The V and J genes are TRBV20-1 and TRBJ2-7; 8 nucleotides line up with TRBD1. After removal of 5 bases from V and 9 bases from J, the junction contained 6 bases not matched to a gene. From germline, CDR1 is DFQATT and CDR2 SNEGSKA (reference sequence). The CDR3 covers 11 residues. The CDR3 spells CSAHRTGRQYF. The CDR3 DNA is TGCAGTGCTCACAGGACAGGGAGGCAGTACTTC.

The V gene is TRBV18, the J gene TRBJ2-7; TRBD2 matches 9 bases. The CDR3 has 14 amino acids. Germline loops: CDR1 KGHSH, CDR2 LQKENI. V trimming: 2 bases; J trimming: 4 bases; junction bases outside the gene matches: 3. CDR3 DNA sequence: TGTGCCAGCTCACCAGCGGGGGGGCGGTACGAGCAGTACTTC. Translated: CASSPAGGRYEQYF. The variable domain in full, with the rest retrieved from reference TRBV18 and TRBJ2-7, is NAGVMQNPRHLVRRRGQEARLRCSPMKGHSHVYWYRQLPEEGLKFMVYLQKENIIDESGMPKERFSAEFPKEGPSILRIQQVVRGDSAAYFCASSPAGGRYEQYFGPGTRLTVT.